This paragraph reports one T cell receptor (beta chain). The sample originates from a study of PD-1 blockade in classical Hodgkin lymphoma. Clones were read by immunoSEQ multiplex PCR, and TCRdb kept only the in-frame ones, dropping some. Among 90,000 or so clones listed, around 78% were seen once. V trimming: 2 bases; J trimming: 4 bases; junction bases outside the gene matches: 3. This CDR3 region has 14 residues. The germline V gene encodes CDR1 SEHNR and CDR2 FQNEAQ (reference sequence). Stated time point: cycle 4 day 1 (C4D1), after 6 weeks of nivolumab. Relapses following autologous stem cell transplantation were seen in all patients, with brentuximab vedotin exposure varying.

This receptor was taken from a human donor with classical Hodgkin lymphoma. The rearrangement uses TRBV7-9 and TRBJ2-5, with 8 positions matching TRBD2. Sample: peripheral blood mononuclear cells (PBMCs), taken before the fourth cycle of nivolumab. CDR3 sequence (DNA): TGTGCCAGCAGCTTACTCCGGGGGGGAGAGACCCAGTACTTC. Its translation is CASSLLRGGETQYF.